These 16 T cell receptor beta chains originate from one sample sequenced in a study of radiotherapy plus CTLA-4 blockade in lung cancer. Sequencing used immunoSEQ multiplex PCR; TCRdb keeps in-frame clones, though not all of them. The sample has some 35,000 clones, around 85% seen once. Specimen: peripheral blood, collected from a patient treated with radiotherapy plus ipilimumab. All receptors derive from a human donor with non-small cell lung cancer who had stable disease on radiotherapy plus ipilimumab.

Concerning this clone itself: Other nucleotide sequences in the sample specify the same CDR3. V and J are TRBV15 and TRBJ1-4, with TRBD1 identical over 9 bases. The CDR3 contains 16 residues. Looked up from germline, CDR1 is LNHNV and CDR2 is YYDKDF (reference sequence). With 7 bases clipped from V and 5 bases from J, the junction kept 11 bases outside the gene matches. The CDR3 loop is CATKPGQGIGNEKLFF. For the CDR3, the DNA is TGTGCCACCAAACCGGGACAGGGTATCGGAAATGAAAAACTGTTTTTT.

The V call is TRBV18, the J call TRBJ1-1; 7 bases align to TRBD1. Trimming at V came to 4 bases and at J to 0 bases, leaving 5 bases not matched to a gene. CDR3 size: 15 residues. Germline assignment: CDR1 KGHSH and CDR2 LQKENI. The CDR3 reads CASSQRTGMNTEAFF. The CDR3 DNA reads TGTGCCAGCTCACAACGGACAGGAATGAACACTGAAGCTTTCTTT. Filled out from reference TRBV18 and TRBJ1-1, the complete variable domain reads NAGVMQNPRHLVRRRGQEARLRCSPMKGHSHVYWYRQLPEEGLKFMVYLQKENIIDESGMPKERFSAEFPKEGPSILRIQQVVRGDSAAYFCASSQRTGMNTEAFFGQGTRLTVV.

The chain links TRBV7-9 to TRBJ2-7; 9 nucleotides line up with TRBD1. After removal of 5 bases from V and 6 bases from J, the junction contained 11 bases not matched to a gene. CDR3 length: 15 amino acids. Germline lookup yields CDR1 SEHNR and CDR2 FQNEAQ (reference sequence). CDR3 amino acids: CASSHGYRGRLEQYF. DNA for the CDR3: TGTGCCAGCAGCCACGGTTACAGGGGGCGCCTCGAGCAGTACTTC.

The V call is TRBV28, the J call TRBJ1-1, with a weak D call TRBD1 (6 bases). The CDR3 length is 14 residues. V was shortened by 6 bases and J by 1 base, with 12 bases between the two germline ends. The germline CDR1 and CDR2 sequences are MDHEN and SYDVKM. CDR3 protein: CASRPLQGNTEAFF. The CDR3 DNA is TGTGCCAGCAGGCCGCTACAGGGGAACACTGAAGCTTTCTTT.

The chain carries TRBV27 and TRBJ1-2; D gene ambiguous. The V end lost 3 bases, the J end lost 6 bases, and 17 bases lay between the germline ends. Per germline, CDR1 MNHEY and CDR2 SMNVEV (reference sequence). CDR3 length: 15 amino acids. For the CDR3, the DNA is TGTGCCAGCAGTTTTAGGAGCGGGCGGAGGAATGGCTACACCTTC. This gives the protein CASSFRSGRRNGYTF.

To note about this clone: Within the sample, other DNA sequences also encode this same CDR3. This chain links TRBV7-8 with TRBJ2-7; D possibly corresponds to TRBD2 (5 bases). The V gene's germline CDR1 is SGHVS and CDR2 FQNEAQ. V was pared by 5 bases and J by 2 bases, with 19 bases between. CDR3 size: 16 residues. CDR3 DNA: TGTGCCAGCAGCGCCCCGGGGTTAGCCGTCACCTACGAGCAGTACTTC. Encoded protein: CASSAPGLAVTYEQYF.

The CDR3 DNA is TGTGCCAGCAGCTTAGTCAGCGGGAGCCTTCCCGAGCAGTACTTC. It codes for CASSLVSGSLPEQYF. The chain recombines TRBV7-9 with TRBJ2-7; TRBD2 matches at 8 bases. The germline V gene encodes CDR1 SEHNR and CDR2 FQNEAQ (reference sequence). With 1 base clipped from V and 6 bases from J, the junction kept 8 bases outside the gene matches. This CDR3 is 15 amino acids long. The whole variable domain, remainder taken from reference TRBV7-9 and TRBJ2-7, is DTGVSQNPRHKITKRGQNVTFRCDPISEHNRLYWYRQTLGQGPEFLTYFQNEAQLEKSRLLSDRFSAERPKGSFSTLEIQRTEQGDSAMYLCASSLVSGSLPEQYFGPGTRLTVT.

The rearrangement uses TRBV5-1 and TRBJ1-1; 7 bases map to TRBD1. Germline loops: CDR1 SGHRS, CDR2 YFSETQ. J lost 2 bases, V lost 5 bases, and 6 bases had no gene match. The CDR3 totals 14 residues. The CDR3 region is CASRIGTENTEAFF. The CDR3 DNA is TGCGCCAGCAGGATCGGGACAGAAAACACTGAAGCTTTCTTT. The full variable domain, its missing parts supplied by reference TRBV5-1 and TRBJ1-1, is KAGVTQTPRYLIKTRGQQVTLSCSPISGHRSVSWYQQTPGQGLQFLFEYFSETQRNKGNFPGRFSGRQFSNSRSEMNVSTLELGDSALYLCASRIGTENTEAFFGQGTRLTVV.

The chain uses TRBV11-3 and TRBJ2-1, with TRBD2 identical over 11 bases. This CDR3 is 15 amino acids long. CDR1 is SGHNT and CDR2 is YENEEA in the germline V gene. V trimming: 5 bases; J trimming: 8 bases; junction bases outside the gene matches: 8. The CDR3 reads CASSPTSGTSDEQFF. CDR3 sequence (DNA): TGTGCCAGCAGCCCGACTAGCGGGACTTCGGATGAGCAGTTCTTC.

This clone was found a few times. V gene TRBV19 combines with J gene TRBJ2-1; 15 nucleotides line up with TRBD2. The CDR3 has 15 residues. Germline trimming cut 10 bases from V and 7 bases from J; bases unmatched to any gene: 8. Germline lookup yields CDR1 LNHDA and CDR2 SQIVND (reference sequence). The CDR3 loop is CATTGLAGGTNEQFF. The CDR3 nucleotides are TGTGCCACCACGGGACTAGCGGGAGGAACGAATGAGCAGTTCTTC. The complete variable domain, with remaining parts taken from reference TRBV19 and TRBJ2-1, reads DGGITQSPKYLFRKEGQNVTLSCEQNLNHDAMYWYRQDPGQGLRLIYYSQIVNDFQKGDIAEGYSVSREKKESFPLTVTSAQKNPTAFYLCATTGLAGGTNEQFFGPGTRLTVL.

The V gene is TRBV5-4, the J gene TRBJ2-7; 10 bases fit TRBD2. The germline CDR1 and CDR2 sequences are SGHNT and YYREEE (reference sequence). V shed 3 bases, J shed 4 bases, and the junction held 10 bases outside the gene matches. The CDR3 contains 16 residues. The CDR3 loop is CASSSQLAGKTYEQYF. The CDR3 region has the DNA TGTGCCAGCAGCTCCCAACTAGCGGGAAAGACATACGAGCAGTACTTC.

The gene calls are TRBV7-2 and TRBJ2-1, with unresolved D. Germline assignment: CDR1 SGHTA and CDR2 FQGNSA. V shed 0 bases and J shed 6 bases, with 6 bases lying between them. There are 13 residues in the CDR3. The DNA for the CDR3 is TGTGCCAGCAGCTTAGCGGGCTTCAATGAGCAGTTCTTC. It codes for CASSLAGFNEQFF.

This clone appeared once. V is TRBV27 and J is TRBJ2-7, with D possibly matching TRBD2 (6 bases). Germline CDR1 MNHEY, CDR2 SMNVEV (reference sequence). The V and J ends lost 4 bases and 4 bases respectively, with 11 bases between them. The CDR3 runs to 13 residues. The CDR3 sequence is CASSYSREYEQYF. The CDR3 nucleotides are TGTGCCAGCAGTTATTCCCGGGAGTACGAGCAGTACTTC.

The chain joins TRBV5-6 to TRBJ2-2; 7 bases map to TRBD1. The CDR3 runs to 14 residues. Per germline, CDR1 SGHDT and CDR2 YYEEEE. The V segment lost 1 base and the J segment 5 bases; nucleotides outside the gene matches: 2. CDR3 in DNA: TGTGCCAGCAGCTTGAGACAGGGAACCGGGGAGCTGTTTTTT. It encodes CASSLRQGTGELFF.

This clone turned up a few times. The identical CDR3 is also encoded by other nucleotide sequences in the sample. The CDR3 protein is CASSLGLAYEQYF. The CDR3 DNA follows: TGTGCCAGCAGCCTAGGTCTAGCCTACGAGCAGTACTTC. This chain connects TRBV7-2 to TRBJ2-7; no clear D. Looked up from germline, CDR1 is SGHTA and CDR2 is FQGNSA. V shed 5 bases and J shed 2 bases, with 10 bases lying between them. This CDR3 region has 13 residues.

The chain links TRBV28 to TRBJ2-1, with 14 nucleotides matching TRBD2. The CDR3 is 17 residues long. V dropped 5 bases and J dropped 13; count of bases not matched to a gene: 16. The germline CDR1 and CDR2 sequences are MDHEN and SYDVKM. CDR3 sequence (DNA): TGTGCCAGCAGTCTATACCCGGGACTAGCGGGAGCCCGACCTCAGTTCTTC. Its protein is CASSLYPGLAGARPQFF.